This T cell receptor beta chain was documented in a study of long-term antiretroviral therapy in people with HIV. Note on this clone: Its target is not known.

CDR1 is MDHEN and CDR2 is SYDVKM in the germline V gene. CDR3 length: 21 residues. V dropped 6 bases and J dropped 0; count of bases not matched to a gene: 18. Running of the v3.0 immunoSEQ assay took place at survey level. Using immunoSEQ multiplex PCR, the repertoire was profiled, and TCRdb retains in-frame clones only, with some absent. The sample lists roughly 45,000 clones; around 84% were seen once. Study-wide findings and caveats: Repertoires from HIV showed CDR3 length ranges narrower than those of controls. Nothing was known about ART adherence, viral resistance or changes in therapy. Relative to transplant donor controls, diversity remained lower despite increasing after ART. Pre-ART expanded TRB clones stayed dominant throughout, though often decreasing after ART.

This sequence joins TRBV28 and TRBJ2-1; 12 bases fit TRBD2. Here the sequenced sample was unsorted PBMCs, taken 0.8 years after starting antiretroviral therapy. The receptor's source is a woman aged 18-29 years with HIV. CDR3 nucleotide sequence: TGTGCCAGCAGGCGGACCGAGGGACTAGCGGGTCCTCAAAGCTCCTACAATGAGCAGTTCTTC. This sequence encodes CASRRTEGLAGPQSSYNEQFF.